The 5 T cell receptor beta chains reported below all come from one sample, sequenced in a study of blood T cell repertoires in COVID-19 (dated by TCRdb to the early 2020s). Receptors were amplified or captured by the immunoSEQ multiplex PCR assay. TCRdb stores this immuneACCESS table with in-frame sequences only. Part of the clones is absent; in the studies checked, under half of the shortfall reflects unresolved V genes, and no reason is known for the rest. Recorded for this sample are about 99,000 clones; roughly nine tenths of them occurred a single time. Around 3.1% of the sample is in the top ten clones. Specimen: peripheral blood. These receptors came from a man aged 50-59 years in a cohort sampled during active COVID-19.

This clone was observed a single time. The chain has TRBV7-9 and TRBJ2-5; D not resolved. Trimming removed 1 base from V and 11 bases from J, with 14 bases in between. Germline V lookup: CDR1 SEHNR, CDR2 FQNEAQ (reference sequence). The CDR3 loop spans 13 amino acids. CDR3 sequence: CASSLGQHPEQYF. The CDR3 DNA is TGTGCCAGCAGCTTAGGGCAACACCCTGAACAGTACTTC.

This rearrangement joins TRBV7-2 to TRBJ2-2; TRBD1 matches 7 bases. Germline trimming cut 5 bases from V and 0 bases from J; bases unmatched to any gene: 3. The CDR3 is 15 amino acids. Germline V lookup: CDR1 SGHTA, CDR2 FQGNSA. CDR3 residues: CASSLQGPNTGELFF. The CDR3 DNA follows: TGTGCCAGCAGCCTACAGGGGCCGAACACCGGGGAGCTGTTTTTT.

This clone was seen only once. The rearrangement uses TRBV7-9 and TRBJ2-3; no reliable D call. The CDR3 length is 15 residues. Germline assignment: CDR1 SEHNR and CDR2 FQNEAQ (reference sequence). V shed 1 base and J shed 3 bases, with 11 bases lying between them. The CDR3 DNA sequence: TGTGCCAGCAGCTTAGAATCAGGCCCGACAGATACGCAGTATTTT. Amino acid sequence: CASSLESGPTDTQYF. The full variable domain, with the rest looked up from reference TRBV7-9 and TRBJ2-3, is DTGVSQNPRHKITKRGQNVTFRCDPISEHNRLYWYRQTLGQGPEFLTYFQNEAQLEKSRLLSDRFSAERPKGSFSTLEIQRTEQGDSAMYLCASSLESGPTDTQYFGPGTRLTVL.

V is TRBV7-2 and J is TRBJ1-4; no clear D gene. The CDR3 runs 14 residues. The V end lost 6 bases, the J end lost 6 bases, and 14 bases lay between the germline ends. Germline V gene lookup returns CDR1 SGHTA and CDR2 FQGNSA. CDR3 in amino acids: CASSLRGSDEKLFF. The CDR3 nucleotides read TGTGCCAGCAGTTTAAGAGGTAGCGATGAAAAACTGTTTTTT.

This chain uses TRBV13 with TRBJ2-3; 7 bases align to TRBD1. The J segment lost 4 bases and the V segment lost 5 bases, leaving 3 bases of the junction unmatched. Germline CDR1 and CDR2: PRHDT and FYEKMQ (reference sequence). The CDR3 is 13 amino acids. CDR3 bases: TGTGCCAGCAGCCGACAGGGCTCAGATACGCAGTATTTT. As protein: CASSRQGSDTQYF.